Listed below are T cell receptor beta chains from one sample, sequenced in a study of blood T cell repertoires in COVID-19. The repertoire was sequenced with immunoSEQ multiplex PCR; TCRdb's copy has only in-frame clones and lacks some. The sample includes about 34,000 clones, roughly 85% of them seen just once. Sequencing was carried out using peripheral blood. The source is a human donor with acute or convalescent COVID-19. The donor label of this sample is uncertain. CDR3s include the opening cysteine and the closing phenylalanine or tryptophan. Fields, in order: J gene, D gene, clone size, V gene, CDR3 DNA, CDR3 protein. D genes are given only for firm matches. Rows may omit the clone size; those that give it use once, few, many or a size class.

J: TRBJ1-1
D: TRBD1
size: .
V: TRBV30
DNA: TGTGCCTGGAGTGTACTCGCAGGGGGGACTGAAGCTTTCTTT
CDR3: CAWSVLAGGTEAFF

J: TRBJ1-1
D: .
size: .
V: TRBV7-9
DNA: TGTGCCAGCAGCCCCAGCGGCCTCTCTGAAGCTTTCTTT
CDR3: CASSPSGLSEAFF

J: TRBJ2-5
D: TRBD1
size: .
V: TRBV4-1
DNA: TGCGCCAGCAGCCAAGGGCAGGGGGTTTTTGTCGAGACCCAGTACTTC
CDR3: CASSQGQGVFVETQYF

J: TRBJ2-3
D: .
size: few
V: TRBV2
DNA: TGTGCCAGCAGTGGACAGACAGATACGCAGTATTTT
CDR3: CASSGQTDTQYF

J: TRBJ2-3
D: .
size: .
V: TRBV9
DNA: TGTGCCAGCAGCGTAGCTCCCGGACAGTCCCCTAGCACAGATACGCAGTATTTT
CDR3: CASSVAPGQSPSTDTQYF

J: TRBJ1-4
D: TRBD1
size: .
V: TRBV4-2
DNA: TGTGCCAGCAGCCAAGAAACCTATCAGGGGGGTGAAAAACTGTTTTTT
CDR3: CASSQETYQGGEKLFF

J: TRBJ2-1
D: .
size: .
V: TRBV6-6
DNA: TGTGCCAGCAGCGCTAGCGATGAGCAGTTCTTC
CDR3: CASSASDEQFF

J: TRBJ1-5
D: .
size: .
V: TRBV15
DNA: TGTGCCACCAGTAGGGCCCAGGGACAGCCCCAGCATTTT
CDR3: CATSRAQGQPQHF

J: TRBJ1-3
D: .
size: .
V: TRBV6-5
DNA: TGTGCTACAGGTTGGGGAAACACCATATATTTT
CDR3: CATGWGNTIYF

J: TRBJ1-2
D: TRBD1
size: once
V: TRBV5-3
DNA: TGTGCCAGACGCCCCCCGCACTGCCGCAGGGGGGAGGAGGGCTACACCTTC
CDR3: CARRPPHCRRGEEGYTF

J: TRBJ2-1
D: TRBD2
size: .
V: TRBV11-3
DNA: TGTGCCAGCAGCATAGGACTAGCCAGAGAGCAGTTCTTC
CDR3: CASSIGLAREQFF

J: TRBJ1-6
D: .
size: .
V: TRBV9
DNA: TGTGCCAGCAGCTCCGGGAATTATAATTCACCCCTCCACTTT
CDR3: CASSSGNYNSPLHF

J: TRBJ1-4
D: .
size: .
V: TRBV5-1
DNA: TGCGCCAGCAGCTTGGGTGCGGGGGGGATTAATGAAAAACTGTTTTTT
CDR3: CASSLGAGGINEKLFF

J: TRBJ1-3
D: .
size: .
V: TRBV7-4
DNA: TGTGCCAGCAGCGAACTAGATCAGATCGAAAACACCATATATTTT
CDR3: CASSELDQIENTIYF

J: TRBJ2-2
D: .
size: .
V: TRBV6-2/TRBV6-3
DNA: TGTGCCAGCAGTTGGGCTAGCGTCGGCGGGGAGCTGTTTTTT
CDR3: CASSWASVGGELFF

J: TRBJ2-1
D: .
size: .
V: TRBV7-3
DNA: TGTGCCAGCAGCTTGGCAGGGTGGGATGAGCAGTTCTTC
CDR3: CASSLAGWDEQFF

J: TRBJ1-2
D: TRBD1
size: few
V: TRBV19
DNA: TGTGCCAGTAGAAAGACAGGGGTAGGCTATGGCTACACCTTC
CDR3: CASRKTGVGYGYTF

J: TRBJ1-5
D: .
size: .
V: TRBV21-1
DNA: TGTGCCAGCAGTAGACAGGATAGCAATCAGCCCCAGCATTTT
CDR3: CASSRQDSNQPQHF

J: TRBJ1-1
D: TRBD1
size: .
V: TRBV5-1
DNA: TGCGCCAGCAGCATCCAGACAGGGGACACTGAAGCTTTCTTT
CDR3: CASSIQTGDTEAFF

J: TRBJ2-5
D: .
size: .
V: TRBV11-2
DNA: TGTGCCAGCAGCTCCTCCGGGGAGACCCAGTACTTC
CDR3: CASSSSGETQYF

J: TRBJ1-1
D: TRBD1
size: .
V: TRBV11-3
DNA: TGTGCCAGCAGCGGACAGGGCACAAGCACTGAAGCTTTCTTT
CDR3: CASSGQGTSTEAFF

J: TRBJ2-7
D: .
size: .
V: TRBV5-8
DNA: TGTGCCAGCAGCCCGGCGGGGAACTCCTACGAGCAGTACTTC
CDR3: CASSPAGNSYEQYF

J: TRBJ1-1
D: .
size: .
V: TRBV5-6
DNA: TGTGCCAGCAGCTTGGCGAGTGAAGCTTTCTTT
CDR3: CASSLASEAFF

J: TRBJ1-2
D: .
size: once
V: TRBV19
DNA: TGTGCCAGTAACGGGATGTATGGCTACACCTTC
CDR3: CASNGMYGYTF

J: TRBJ1-2
D: TRBD1
size: .
V: TRBV19
DNA: TGTGCCAGTAGTGGACAGGAAACTAACTATGGCTACACCTTC
CDR3: CASSGQETNYGYTF

J: TRBJ2-7
D: .
size: few
V: TRBV5-6
DNA: TGTGCCAGCAGCTTGTACAAAGCCTACGAGCAGTACTTC
CDR3: CASSLYKAYEQYF

J: TRBJ1-1
D: TRBD1
size: .
V: TRBV7-6
DNA: TGTGCCAGCAGCTTAGATCGGGGACAGGGCGAAGAGGGGAACACTGAAGCTTTCTTT
CDR3: CASSLDRGQGEEGNTEAFF

J: TRBJ2-7
D: .
size: .
V: TRBV14
DNA: TGTGCCAGCAGCCGGACAGTTCCCTACGAGCAGTACTTC
CDR3: CASSRTVPYEQYF

J: TRBJ1-1
D: TRBD1
size: few
V: TRBV7-9
DNA: TGTGCCAGCAGCTTAGCGACAGGGATGACCACTGAAGCTTTCTTT
CDR3: CASSLATGMTTEAFF

J: TRBJ2-5
D: TRBD1
size: .
V: TRBV5-1
DNA: TGCGCCAGCAGCAGAAAGACAGGGGCGCAGGGGGAGACCCAGTACTTC
CDR3: CASSRKTGAQGETQYF

J: TRBJ2-7
D: .
size: .
V: TRBV10-3
DNA: TGTGCCATCAGTGATTACGGGTACGAGCAGTACTTC
CDR3: CAISDYGYEQYF

J: TRBJ1-5
D: TRBD1
size: .
V: TRBV19
DNA: TGTGCCAGTAGCCTTGACAGGGGCCGTCAGCCCCAGCATTTT
CDR3: CASSLDRGRQPQHF

J: TRBJ1-1
D: TRBD1
size: .
V: TRBV9
DNA: TGTGCCAGCAGCCTCGGACAGGGGGGTCGCCCGAACACTGAAGCTTTCTTT
CDR3: CASSLGQGGRPNTEAFF

J: TRBJ1-2
D: .
size: .
V: TRBV30
DNA: TGTGCCTGGAGTGTGACAAGGACAGCGAATGGCTACACCTTC
CDR3: CAWSVTRTANGYTF

J: TRBJ2-7
D: .
size: .
V: TRBV6-5
DNA: TGTGCCAGCAAAGGAGGGGATTCCTACGAGCAGTACTTC
CDR3: CASKGGDSYEQYF

J: TRBJ2-1
D: TRBD2
size: .
V: TRBV7-2
DNA: TGTGCCAGCAGCCTACAGATGGGACTAGCTTATTTCAATGAGCAGTTCTTC
CDR3: CASSLQMGLAYFNEQFF

J: TRBJ2-3
D: .
size: .
V: TRBV3-1/TRBV3-2
DNA: TGTGCCAGCAGCCAATCGCGCACTAGTGATACGCAGTATTTT
CDR3: CASSQSRTSDTQYF

J: TRBJ2-1
D: .
size: .
V: TRBV10-3
DNA: TGTGCCATCAGCCAGAAGGGGTCAAGTAGCTCCTACAATGAGCAGTTCTTC
CDR3: CAISQKGSSSSYNEQFF

J: TRBJ2-7
D: TRBD2
size: .
V: TRBV5-1
DNA: TGCGCCAGCAGCTTGGGACTAGCGTTTGAGCAGTACTTC
CDR3: CASSLGLAFEQYF

J: TRBJ2-7
D: TRBD1
size: .
V: TRBV5-1
DNA: TGCGCCAGCAGCTTGGCCGGGACAGGGGGCGATTACGAGCAGTACTTC
CDR3: CASSLAGTGGDYEQYF

J: TRBJ2-3
D: TRBD2
size: .
V: TRBV18
DNA: TGTGCCAGCTCACCGCTTTATCGGGGGGGCACAGATACGCAGTATTTT
CDR3: CASSPLYRGGTDTQYF

J: TRBJ1-1
D: .
size: few
V: TRBV4-1
DNA: TGCGCCAGCAGCCCTTTCTTCCTGGGACTCCGGAACACTGAAGCTTTCTTT
CDR3: CASSPFFLGLRNTEAFF

J: TRBJ2-3
D: TRBD2
size: .
V: TRBV11-3
DNA: TGTGCCAGCAGCCCAGGACTAGCGGGGGGCCTAAGCACAGATACGCAGTATTTT
CDR3: CASSPGLAGGLSTDTQYF

J: TRBJ2-1
D: .
size: .
V: TRBV12-2
DNA: TGTGCAAGTCGCTTAGTTGCCCCAAGTATTTCGGGACAGGGGAAAAGCTCCTACAATGAGCAGTTCTTC
CDR3: CASRLVAPSISGQGKSSYNEQFF

J: TRBJ1-6
D: TRBD1
size: few
V: TRBV11-3
DNA: TGTGCCAGCAGCTTAGAGACAGGGTCCTCCTATAATTCACCCCTCCACTTT
CDR3: CASSLETGSSYNSPLHF

J: TRBJ2-7
D: TRBD1
size: once
V: TRBV4-2
DNA: TGTGCCAGCAGCCAGGAGGAAGGGGGCGCATACGAGCAGTACTTC
CDR3: CASSQEEGGAYEQYF

J: TRBJ1-1
D: TRBD1
size: .
V: TRBV5-1
DNA: TGCGCCAGCAGCTTAACAGGGGGAGATACTGAAGCTTTCTTT
CDR3: CASSLTGGDTEAFF

J: TRBJ1-1
D: .
size: .
V: TRBV12-3/TRBV12-4
DNA: TGTGCCAGCAGTTTATTCTCGAACACTGAAGCTTTCTTT
CDR3: CASSLFSNTEAFF

J: TRBJ1-1
D: TRBD1
size: .
V: TRBV6-5
DNA: TGTGCCAGCAGTCCCCGACAGGGGGCTTTTGCTGAAGCTTTCTTT
CDR3: CASSPRQGAFAEAFF

J: TRBJ1-1
D: .
size: .
V: TRBV7-8
DNA: TGTGCCAGCAGCTTAGGACAGGCCTGGGTCACTGAAGCTTTCTTT
CDR3: CASSLGQAWVTEAFF

J: TRBJ1-1
D: TRBD1
size: .
V: TRBV7-6
DNA: TGTGCCAGCAGTCGCAACGACAGGGGGAATACTGAAGCTTTCTTT
CDR3: CASSRNDRGNTEAFF

J: TRBJ2-3
D: TRBD2
size: .
V: TRBV7-2
DNA: TGTGCCAGCAGCTTAGTAGCGGGATTAGCAGATACGCAGTATTTT
CDR3: CASSLVAGLADTQYF

J: TRBJ1-2
D: .
size: .
V: TRBV6-6
DNA: TGTGCCAGCAGTTACCAGGCCTATGGCTACACCTTC
CDR3: CASSYQAYGYTF

J: TRBJ2-1
D: TRBD2
size: .
V: TRBV5-1
DNA: TGCGCCAGCAGCTTGAGCGGGAGTTTGAATGAGCAGTTCTTC
CDR3: CASSLSGSLNEQFF

J: TRBJ1-2
D: .
size: once
V: TRBV12-2
DNA: TGTGCAAGTCGCCCCAGGACACAGTCTAACTATGGCTACACCTTC
CDR3: CASRPRTQSNYGYTF

J: TRBJ1-4
D: TRBD1
size: .
V: TRBV16
DNA: TGTGCCAGCAGCCAAAGGGGGCAGTCTAATGAAAAACTGTTTTTT
CDR3: CASSQRGQSNEKLFF

J: TRBJ2-2
D: TRBD1
size: once
V: TRBV29-1
DNA: TGCAGCGTTGCTCTACAGGGGCGAACCGGGGAGCTGTTTTTT
CDR3: CSVALQGRTGELFF

J: TRBJ2-2
D: .
size: once
V: TRBV7-2
DNA: TGTGCCAGCAGCCCGCAGGGGTCGGGCACCGGGGAGCTGTTTTTT
CDR3: CASSPQGSGTGELFF

J: TRBJ2-7
D: .
size: .
V: TRBV5-1
DNA: TGCGCCAGCAGCTTGGGGGCAGACACCCGCTACGAGCAGTACTTC
CDR3: CASSLGADTRYEQYF

J: TRBJ1-5
D: .
size: .
V: TRBV7-9
DNA: TGTGCCAGCAGCTTCCCCGGGGACAATCAGCCCCAGCATTTT
CDR3: CASSFPGDNQPQHF